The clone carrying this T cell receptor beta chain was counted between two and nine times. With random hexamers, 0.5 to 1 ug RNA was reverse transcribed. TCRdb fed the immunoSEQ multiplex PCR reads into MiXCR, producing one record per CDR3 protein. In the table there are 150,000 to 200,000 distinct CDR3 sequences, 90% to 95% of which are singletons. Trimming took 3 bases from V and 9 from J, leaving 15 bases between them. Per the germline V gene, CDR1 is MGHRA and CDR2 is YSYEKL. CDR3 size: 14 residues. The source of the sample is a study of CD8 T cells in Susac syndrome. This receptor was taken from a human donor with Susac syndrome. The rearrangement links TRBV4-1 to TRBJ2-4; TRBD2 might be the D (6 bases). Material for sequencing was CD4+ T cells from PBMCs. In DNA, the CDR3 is TGCGCCAGCAGCCACGGACGGACCGGGGGCATTCAGTACTTC. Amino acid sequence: CASSHGRTGGIQYF.